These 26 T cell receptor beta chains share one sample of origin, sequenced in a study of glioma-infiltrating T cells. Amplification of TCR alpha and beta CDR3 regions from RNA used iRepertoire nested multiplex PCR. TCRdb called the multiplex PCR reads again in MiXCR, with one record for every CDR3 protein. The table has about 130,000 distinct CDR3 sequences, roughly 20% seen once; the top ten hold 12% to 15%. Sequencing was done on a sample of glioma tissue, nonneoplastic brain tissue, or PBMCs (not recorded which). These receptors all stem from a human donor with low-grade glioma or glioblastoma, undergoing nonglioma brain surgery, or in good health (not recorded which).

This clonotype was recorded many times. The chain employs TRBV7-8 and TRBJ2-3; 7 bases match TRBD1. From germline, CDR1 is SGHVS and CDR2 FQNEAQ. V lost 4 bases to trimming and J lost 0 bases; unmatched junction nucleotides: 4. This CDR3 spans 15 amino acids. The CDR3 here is CASSYNRGSTDTQYF. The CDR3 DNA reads TGTGCCAGCAGCTACAACAGGGGCAGCACAGATACGCAGTATTTT.

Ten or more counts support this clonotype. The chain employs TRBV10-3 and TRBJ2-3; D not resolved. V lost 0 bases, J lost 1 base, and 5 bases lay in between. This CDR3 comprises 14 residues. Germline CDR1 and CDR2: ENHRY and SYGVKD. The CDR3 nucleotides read TGTGCCATCAGTGAGTCCAGGCGCACAGATACGCAGTATTTT. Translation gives CAISESRRTDTQYF.

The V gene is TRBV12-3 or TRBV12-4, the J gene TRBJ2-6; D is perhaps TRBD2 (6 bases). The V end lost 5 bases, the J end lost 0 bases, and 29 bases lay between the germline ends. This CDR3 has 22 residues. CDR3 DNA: TGTGCCAGCAGTGAGCTCCAAAGGTGGTGGGGGACTTCACTCTCTGGGGCCAACGTCCTGACTTTC. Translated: CASSELQRWWGTSLSGANVLTF.

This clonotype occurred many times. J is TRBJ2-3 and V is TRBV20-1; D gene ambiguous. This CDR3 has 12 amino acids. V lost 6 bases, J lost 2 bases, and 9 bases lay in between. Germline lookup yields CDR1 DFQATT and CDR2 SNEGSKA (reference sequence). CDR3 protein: CSAPRATDTQYF. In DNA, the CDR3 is TGCAGTGCCCCTCGGGCCACAGATACGCAGTATTTT.

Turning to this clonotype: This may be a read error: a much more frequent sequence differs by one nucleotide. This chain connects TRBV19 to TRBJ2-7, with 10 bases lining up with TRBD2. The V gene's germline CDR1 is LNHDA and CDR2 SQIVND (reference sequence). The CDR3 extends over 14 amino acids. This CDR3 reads CAGSIGLAAYEQYF. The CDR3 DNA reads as TGTGCCGGTAGTATAGGACTAGCGGCCTACGAGCAGTACTTC.

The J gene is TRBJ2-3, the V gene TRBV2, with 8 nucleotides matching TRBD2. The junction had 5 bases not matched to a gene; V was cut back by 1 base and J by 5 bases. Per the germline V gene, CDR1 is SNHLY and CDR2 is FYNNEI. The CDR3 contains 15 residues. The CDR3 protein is CASSEVTGGGDTQYF. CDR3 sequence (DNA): TGTGCCAGCAGTGAAGTTACGGGAGGGGGAGATACGCAGTATTTT.

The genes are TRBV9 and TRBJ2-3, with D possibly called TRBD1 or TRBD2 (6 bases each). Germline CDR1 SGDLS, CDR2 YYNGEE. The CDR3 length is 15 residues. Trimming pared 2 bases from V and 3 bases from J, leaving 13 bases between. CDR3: CASSVGGGWTDTQYF. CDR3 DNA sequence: TGTGCCAGCAGCGTCGGAGGGGGTTGGACAGATACGCAGTATTTT.

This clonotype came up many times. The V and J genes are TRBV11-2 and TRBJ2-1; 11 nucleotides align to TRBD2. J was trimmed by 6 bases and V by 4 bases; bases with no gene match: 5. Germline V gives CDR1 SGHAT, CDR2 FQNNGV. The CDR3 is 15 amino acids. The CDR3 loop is CASSSRGTSGNEQFF. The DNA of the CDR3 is TGTGCCAGCAGCTCGAGGGGGACTAGCGGCAATGAGCAGTTCTTC.

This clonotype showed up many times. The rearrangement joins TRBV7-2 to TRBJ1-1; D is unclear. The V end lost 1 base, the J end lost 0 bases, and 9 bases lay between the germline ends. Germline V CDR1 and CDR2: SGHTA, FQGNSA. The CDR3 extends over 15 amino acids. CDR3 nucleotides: TGTGCCAGCAGCTTAGGAGTCAGCCTGAACACTGAAGCTTTCTTT. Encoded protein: CASSLGVSLNTEAFF.

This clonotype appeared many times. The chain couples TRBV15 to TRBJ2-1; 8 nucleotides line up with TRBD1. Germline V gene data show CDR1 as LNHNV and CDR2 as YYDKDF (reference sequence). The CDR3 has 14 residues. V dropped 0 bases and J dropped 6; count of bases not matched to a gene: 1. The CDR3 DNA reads TGTGCCACCAGCAGAGACAGGGGGCCCAATGAGCAGTTCTTC. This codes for CATSRDRGPNEQFF.

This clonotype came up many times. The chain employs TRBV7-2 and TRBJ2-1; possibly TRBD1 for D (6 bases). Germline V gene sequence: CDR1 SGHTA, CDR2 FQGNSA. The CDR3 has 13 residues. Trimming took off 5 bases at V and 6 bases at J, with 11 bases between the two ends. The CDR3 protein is CASSPGQPNEQFF. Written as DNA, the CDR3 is TGTGCCAGCAGCCCGGGACAACCCAATGAGCAGTTCTTC.

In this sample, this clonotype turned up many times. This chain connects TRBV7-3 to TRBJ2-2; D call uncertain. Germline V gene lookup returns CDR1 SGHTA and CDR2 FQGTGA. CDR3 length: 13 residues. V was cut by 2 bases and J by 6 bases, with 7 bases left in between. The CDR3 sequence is CASSLAYPGELFF. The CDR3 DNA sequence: TGTGCCAGCAGCTTAGCCTACCCCGGGGAGCTGTTTTTT.

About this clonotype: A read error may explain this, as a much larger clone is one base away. The CDR3 is CASRTVSLSPLHF. CDR3 DNA sequence: TGTGCCAGCAGGACAGTCAGTTTGTCACCCCTCCACTTT. The chain combines TRBV2 with TRBJ1-6, with TRBD1 as a possible D gene (5 bases). The CDR3 consists of 13 residues. CDR1 is SNHLY, CDR2 FYNNEI, per germline. V lost 6 bases and J lost 10, with 13 bases in between.

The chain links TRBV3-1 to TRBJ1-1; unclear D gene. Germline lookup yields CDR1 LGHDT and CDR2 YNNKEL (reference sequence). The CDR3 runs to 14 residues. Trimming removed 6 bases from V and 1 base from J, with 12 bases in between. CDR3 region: CASRRDTTNTEAFF. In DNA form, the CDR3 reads TGTGCCAGCAGACGCGATACAACGAACACTGAAGCTTTCTTT.

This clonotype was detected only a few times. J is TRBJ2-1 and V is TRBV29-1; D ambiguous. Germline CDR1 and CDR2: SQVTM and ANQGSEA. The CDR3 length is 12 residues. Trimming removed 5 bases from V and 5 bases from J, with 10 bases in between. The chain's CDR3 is CSVTPSDNEQFF. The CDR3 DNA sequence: TGCAGCGTTACTCCGTCCGACAATGAGCAGTTCTTC.

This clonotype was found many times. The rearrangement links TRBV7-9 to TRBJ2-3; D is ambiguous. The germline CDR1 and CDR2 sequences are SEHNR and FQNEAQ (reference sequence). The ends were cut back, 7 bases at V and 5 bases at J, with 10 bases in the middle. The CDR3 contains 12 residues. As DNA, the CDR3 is TGTGCCAGCATGGAAGGCGGAGATACGCAGTATTTT. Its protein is CASMEGGDTQYF.

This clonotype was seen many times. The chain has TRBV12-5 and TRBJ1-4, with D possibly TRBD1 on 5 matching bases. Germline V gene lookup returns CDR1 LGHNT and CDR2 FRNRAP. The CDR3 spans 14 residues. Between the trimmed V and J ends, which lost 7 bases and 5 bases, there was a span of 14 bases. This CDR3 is CASAQGAHNEKLFF. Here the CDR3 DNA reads TGTGCTAGTGCCCAAGGGGCCCACAATGAAAAACTGTTTTTT.

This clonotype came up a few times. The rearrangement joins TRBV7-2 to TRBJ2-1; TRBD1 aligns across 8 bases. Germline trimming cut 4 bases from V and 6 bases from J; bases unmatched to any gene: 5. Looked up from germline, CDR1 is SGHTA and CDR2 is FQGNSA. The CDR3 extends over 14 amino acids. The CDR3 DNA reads TGTGCCAGCAGCTGGGGACAGGACGTCAATGAGCAGTTCTTC. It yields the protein CASSWGQDVNEQFF.

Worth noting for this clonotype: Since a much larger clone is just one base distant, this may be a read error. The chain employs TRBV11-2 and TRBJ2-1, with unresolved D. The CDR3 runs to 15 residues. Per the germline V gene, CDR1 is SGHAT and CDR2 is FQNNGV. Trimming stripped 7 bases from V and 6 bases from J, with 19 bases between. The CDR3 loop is CASNRNYLTGNEQFF. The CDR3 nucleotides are TGTGCCAGCAACCGGAACTACCTCACGGGCAATGAGCAGTTCTTC. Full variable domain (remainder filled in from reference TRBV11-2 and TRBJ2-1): EAGVAQSPRYKIIEKRQSVAFWCNPISGHATLYWYQQILGQGPKLLIQFQNNGVVDDSQLPKDRFSAERLKGVDSTLKIQPAKLEDSAVYLCASNRNYLTGNEQFFGPGTRLTVL.

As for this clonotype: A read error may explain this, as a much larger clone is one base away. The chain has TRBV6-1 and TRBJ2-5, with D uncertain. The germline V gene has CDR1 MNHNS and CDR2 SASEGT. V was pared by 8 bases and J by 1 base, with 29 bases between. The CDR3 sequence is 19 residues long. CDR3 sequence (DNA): TGTGCCAGCTGGGCCCCCTATGACTGGATCGGGTGGGCCCAAGAGACCCAGTACTTC. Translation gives CASWAPYDWIGWAQETQYF.

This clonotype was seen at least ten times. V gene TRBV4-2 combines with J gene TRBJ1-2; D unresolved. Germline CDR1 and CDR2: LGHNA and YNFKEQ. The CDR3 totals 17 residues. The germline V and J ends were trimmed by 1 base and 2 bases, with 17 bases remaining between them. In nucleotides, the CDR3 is TGTGCCAGCAGCCAAGCCTTGGGAGTTAGAGCGAACTATGGCTACACCTTC. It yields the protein CASSQALGVRANYGYTF.

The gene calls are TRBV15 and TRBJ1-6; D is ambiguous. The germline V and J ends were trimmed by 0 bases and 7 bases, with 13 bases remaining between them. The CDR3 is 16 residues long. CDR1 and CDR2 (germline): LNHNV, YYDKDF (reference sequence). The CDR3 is CATSRELVSANSPLHF. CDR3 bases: TGTGCCACCAGCAGAGAACTCGTGTCAGCCAATTCACCCCTCCACTTT.

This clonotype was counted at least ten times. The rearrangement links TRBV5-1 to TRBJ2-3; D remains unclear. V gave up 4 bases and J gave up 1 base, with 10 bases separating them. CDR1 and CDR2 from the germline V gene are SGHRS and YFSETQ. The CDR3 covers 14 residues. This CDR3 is CASSDPQGTDTQYF. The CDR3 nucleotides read TGCGCCAGCAGCGACCCCCAGGGCACAGATACGCAGTATTTT.

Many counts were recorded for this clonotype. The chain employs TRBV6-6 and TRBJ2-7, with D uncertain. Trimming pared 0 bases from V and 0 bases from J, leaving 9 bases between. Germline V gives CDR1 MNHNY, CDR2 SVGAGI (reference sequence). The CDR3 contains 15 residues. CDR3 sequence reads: CASSYSYGSSYEQYF. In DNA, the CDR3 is TGTGCCAGCAGTTACTCATACGGCAGCTCCTACGAGCAGTACTTC.

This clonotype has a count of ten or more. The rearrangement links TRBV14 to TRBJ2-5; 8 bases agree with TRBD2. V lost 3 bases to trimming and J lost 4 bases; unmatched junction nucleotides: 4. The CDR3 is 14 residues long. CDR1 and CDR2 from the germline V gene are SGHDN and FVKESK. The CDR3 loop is CASSQGLVRETQYF. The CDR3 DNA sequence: TGTGCCAGCAGCCAGGGACTAGTCAGAGAGACCCAGTACTTC.

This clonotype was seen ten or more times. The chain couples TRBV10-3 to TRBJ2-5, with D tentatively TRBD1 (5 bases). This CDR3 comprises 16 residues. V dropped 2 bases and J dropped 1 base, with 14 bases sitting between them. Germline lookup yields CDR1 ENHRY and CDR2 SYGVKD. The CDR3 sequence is CAISEVQGSTQETQYF. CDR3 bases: TGTGCCATCAGTGAGGTCCAGGGAAGCACCCAAGAGACCCAGTACTTC.